This T cell receptor beta chain originates from a study of regulatory T cells in long-lasting Graves disease. Time point meaning: newly diagnosed GD, antithyroid drugs for less than 3 months. PBMCs were the source of the RNA used for TCR sequencing. This clonotype was found many times. The CDR3 extends over 13 amino acids. Germline V lookup: CDR1 SGHNT, CDR2 YENEEA. V was cut by 2 bases and J by 2 bases, with 6 bases left in between. Assembly of TCR beta libraries relied on iRepertoire HTBI primers together with Arm-PCR of CDR3 regions. TCRdb ran MiXCR on the multiplex PCR reads and lists one entry per CDR3 protein. The data show roughly 560,000 distinct CDR3 sequences, with around 13% seen just once and more than 8% held by the top ten. The sample was also reused in another study, on T cells in Graves' hyperthyroidism and ophthalmopathy.

The TCR was taken from a woman in her 30s with Graves disease. The sample in question was peripheral blood mononuclear cells (PBMCs), obtained at new diagnosis, from a patient treated with antithyroid drugs. The chain carries TRBV11-3 and TRBJ1-2, with D uncertain. Here the CDR3 DNA reads TGTGCCAGCAGCTTAAACAGCAACTATGGCTACACCTTC. This translates into CASSLNSNYGYTF.